Below, 22 T cell receptor beta chains from the same sample are listed, as sequenced in a study of cytomegalovirus exposure and HLA in healthy donors. In the PCR, 60 Vbeta and 13 Jbeta primers were used. Generated by immunoSEQ multiplex PCR, the TCRdb table keeps only in-frame clones and is missing some. The profile shows about 170,000 clones, around 77% of them singletons. What was sequenced was PBMCs. The source is a woman aged 25 to 39 in good health and CMV-seropositive.

In the case of this clone: The junction does not match germline at one end; this may be a read error. The chain links TRBV28 to TRBJ2-7; a weak D match, TRBD1 (5 bases). CDR3 length: 13 residues. CDR1 and CDR2 (germline): MDHEN, SYDVKM. CDR3 nucleotide sequence: TGCTGGTTACGCAGGGATGGCCTCTACGAGCAGTACTTC. The encoded protein is CWLRRDGLYEQYF.

This clone appeared a single time. The V gene is TRBV5-1, the J gene TRBJ1-4, with 7 bases identical to TRBD1. Looked up from germline, CDR1 is SGHRS and CDR2 is YFSETQ. The CDR3 totals 18 residues. Trimming took 1 base from V and 0 from J; bases not matched to a gene: 9. CDR3: CASSLRAGGYATNEKLFF. The CDR3 bases are TGCGCCAGCAGCTTGAGGGCAGGGGGATACGCAACTAATGAAAAACTGTTTTTT.

This clone turned up a few times. The chain combines TRBV5-5 with TRBJ1-2, with a possible D match to TRBD1 (5 bases). From germline, CDR1 is SGHKS and CDR2 YYEKEE (reference sequence). V lost 1 base, J lost 8 bases, and 24 bases lay in between. The CDR3 covers 17 residues. The CDR3 region is CASSLYQGGWGPGGYTF. CDR3 DNA sequence: TGTGCCAGCAGCTTGTATCAGGGAGGTTGGGGCCCAGGGGGCTACACCTTC.

This chain uses TRBV4-3 with TRBJ1-5; no firm D call. Germline loops: CDR1 LGHNA, CDR2 YSLEER. V lost 0 bases to trimming and J lost 9 bases, with 12 bases between them. This CDR3 region has 14 residues. This CDR3 reads CASSQDLGELPQHF. DNA of the CDR3: TGCGCCAGCAGCCAAGATCTCGGGGAGTTGCCCCAGCATTTT.

The V call is TRBV7-9, the J call TRBJ2-7; 8 bases map to TRBD1. V was pared by 5 bases and J by 3 bases, with 9 bases of the junction left unmatched. Germline CDR1 reads SEHNR; CDR2 reads FQNEAQ (reference sequence). CDR3 length equals 15 residues. The CDR3 DNA reads as TGTGCCAGCAGCCCCTGGACAGGGTCGGTCTACGAGCAGTACTTC. This encodes CASSPWTGSVYEQYF.

The chain carries TRBV7-6 and TRBJ2-7; 11 nucleotides agree with TRBD2. The CDR3 is made up of 16 amino acids. Germline V lookup: CDR1 SGHVS, CDR2 FNYEAQ. The trim removed 5 bases at V and 5 bases at J, leaving 11 bases unmatched. The DNA for the CDR3 is TGTGCCAGCAGCCCTACGCCTAGCGGGAGGAGGCACGAGCAGTACTTC. It encodes CASSPTPSGRRHEQYF. The complete variable domain, with remaining parts taken from reference TRBV7-6 and TRBJ2-7, reads GAGVSQSPRYKVTKRGQDVALRCDPISGHVSLYWYRQALGQGPEFLTYFNYEAQQDKSGLPNDRFSAERPEGSISTLTIQRTEQRDSAMYRCASSPTPSGRRHEQYFGPGTRLTVT.

The rearrangement joins TRBV28 to TRBJ2-1; 7 bases fit TRBD2. From germline, CDR1 is MDHEN and CDR2 SYDVKM. The CDR3 is made up of 18 amino acids. V lost 6 bases and J lost 0; bases outside the gene matches: 14. The CDR3 loop is CASRTPGGALSSYNEQFF. CDR3 bases: TGTGCCAGCAGAACCCCGGGGGGTGCCTTGAGCTCCTACAATGAGCAGTTCTTC. The full variable domain, completed using reference TRBV28 and TRBJ2-1, is DVKVTQSSRYLVKRTGEKVFLECVQDMDHENMFWYRQDPGLGLRLIYFSYDVKMKEKGDIPEGYSVSREKKERFSLILESASTNQTSMYLCASRTPGGALSSYNEQFFGPGTRLTVL.

This sequence joins TRBV9 and TRBJ1-3; tentative D call: TRBD1 (5 bases). This CDR3 spans 15 amino acids. CDR1 is SGDLS, CDR2 YYNGEE, per germline. V was trimmed by 1 base and J by 4 bases, leaving 12 bases between them. In DNA, the CDR3 is TGTGCCAGCAGCGTATCGGGGGTGCGAGGAAACACCATATATTTT. It yields the protein CASSVSGVRGNTIYF.

The chain couples TRBV19 to TRBJ2-1; 8 bases agree with TRBD2. V lost 5 bases and J lost 5; bases outside the gene matches: 5. The CDR3 spans 14 residues. Germline V lookup: CDR1 LNHDA, CDR2 SQIVND (reference sequence). Here the CDR3 reads CASSSTSGDNEQFF. The CDR3 coding sequence is TGTGCCAGTAGTTCAACTAGCGGAGACAATGAGCAGTTCTTC.

V is TRBV30 and J is TRBJ1-1, with D unclear. Per germline, CDR1 GTSNPN and CDR2 SVGIG (reference sequence). Trimming left V 2 bases short and J 1 base short, with 8 bases between. The CDR3 sequence is 13 residues long. The CDR3, as DNA: TGTGCCTGGAGTCGAGGGCGGAACACTGAAGCTTTCTTT. It encodes CAWSRGRNTEAFF.

A single count supports this clone. The CDR3 loop is CASSLKAGFYGYTF. CDR3 DNA: TGTGCCAGTAGCCTAAAGGCAGGCTTCTATGGCTACACCTTC. The J gene is TRBJ1-2, the V gene TRBV19; D is uncertain. This CDR3 region has 14 residues. Germline V lookup: CDR1 LNHDA, CDR2 SQIVND (reference sequence). Trimming removed 6 bases from V and 4 bases from J, with 15 bases in between.

The chain couples TRBV27 to TRBJ2-7; 7 nucleotides align to TRBD1. Germline V gene data show CDR1 as MNHEY and CDR2 as SMNVEV (reference sequence). The CDR3 covers 13 residues. J gave up 2 bases and V 6 bases, and 4 bases lay outside the gene matches. CDR3 loop: CASRGDSPYEQYF. CDR3 sequence (DNA): TGTGCCAGCAGGGGGGACAGTCCCTACGAGCAGTACTTC.

V gene TRBV12-5 combines with J gene TRBJ1-1, with TRBD1 as a possible D gene (6 bases). Germline CDR1 and CDR2: LGHNT and FRNRAP. V lost 0 bases and J lost 0, with 11 bases in between. The CDR3 covers 16 residues. DNA of the CDR3: TGTGCTAGTGGTTTGGTACTGCAGGGGATGAACACTGAAGCTTTCTTT. Protein: CASGLVLQGMNTEAFF.

The chain uses TRBV6-1 and TRBJ1-1; D gene unclear. V shed 4 bases and J shed 1 base, with 7 bases lying between them. This CDR3 is 13 amino acids long. The germline V gene encodes CDR1 MNHNS and CDR2 SASEGT. DNA for the CDR3: TGTGCCAGCAGTGTACAGCAGAACACTGAAGCTTTCTTT. This gives the protein CASSVQQNTEAFF.

V and J are TRBV27 and TRBJ2-2; no reliable D call. Germline-derived CDR1 and CDR2 are MNHEY and SMNVEV (reference sequence). This CDR3 has 16 amino acids. Trimming pared 5 bases from V and 2 bases from J, leaving 15 bases between. The CDR3 sequence is CASSLRALGNTGELFF. CDR3 sequence (DNA): TGTGCCAGCAGTCTACGCGCTCTAGGTAACACCGGGGAGCTGTTTTTT.

This clone was observed a handful of times. CDR3 protein: CASSVPGGSLLNTEAFF. DNA for the CDR3: TGTGCCAGCAGTGTACCGGGGGGGTCCCTCTTGAACACTGAAGCTTTCTTT. The chain combines TRBV2 with TRBJ1-1; weak D call: TRBD1 (5 bases). Germline CDR1 SNHLY, CDR2 FYNNEI. The CDR3 covers 17 residues. V lost 4 bases and J 0 bases, leaving 18 bases between the germline ends.

The chain joins TRBV2 to TRBJ1-6, with 9 bases matching TRBD1. The trim removed 1 base at V and 9 bases at J, leaving 4 bases unmatched. The CDR3 length is 15 residues. Germline V gives CDR1 SNHLY, CDR2 FYNNEI. The CDR3 coding sequence is TGTGCCAGCAGTGAAGTCACAGGGGGCGCTTCACCCCTCCACTTT. Translating it yields CASSEVTGGASPLHF.

For this clone: Other DNA sequences in the same sample also yield this CDR3. This chain joins TRBV4-1 and TRBJ2-2, with a tentative D call TRBD1 (6 bases). From germline, CDR1 is MGHRA and CDR2 YSYEKL. The CDR3 totals 15 residues. V was pared by 0 bases and J by 6 bases, with 11 bases between. This chain's CDR3 is CASSQEGQKPGELFF. Here the CDR3 DNA reads TGCGCCAGCAGCCAAGAAGGACAGAAGCCCGGGGAGCTGTTTTTT.

The chain combines TRBV7-9 with TRBJ2-5; 7 bases align to TRBD1. Germline values: CDR1 SEHNR, CDR2 FQNEAQ (reference sequence). With V trimmed by 6 bases and J by 5 bases, 6 bases remained unmatched. CDR3 length: 13 amino acids. DNA for the CDR3: TGTGCCAGCAGAAACAGGGGTGGGGAGACCCAGTACTTC. It codes for CASRNRGGETQYF.

The chain employs TRBV6-6 and TRBJ2-7; 10 bases match TRBD1. Germline trimming cut 8 bases from V and 6 bases from J; bases unmatched to any gene: 13. Per the germline V gene, CDR1 is MNHNY and CDR2 is SVGAGI (reference sequence). CDR3 length: 15 residues. CDR3 residues: CASDQGTGVSGEQYF. The CDR3 DNA follows: TGTGCCAGCGACCAAGGGACAGGGGTTTCTGGCGAGCAGTACTTC.

The chain links TRBV11-2 to TRBJ1-1; no reliable D call. The CDR3 is 13 residues long. CDR1 SGHAT and CDR2 FQNNGV come from the germline V gene. V lost 5 bases and J 0 bases, leaving 7 bases between the germline ends. The CDR3 region is CASSPSLNTEAFF. As DNA, the CDR3 is TGTGCCAGCAGCCCCAGTCTGAACACTGAAGCTTTCTTT. The whole variable domain, remainder taken from reference TRBV11-2 and TRBJ1-1, is EAGVAQSPRYKIIEKRQSVAFWCNPISGHATLYWYQQILGQGPKLLIQFQNNGVVDDSQLPKDRFSAERLKGVDSTLKIQPAKLEDSAVYLCASSPSLNTEAFFGQGTRLTVV.

The V call is TRBV7-2, the J call TRBJ1-2; D unresolved. Trimming removed 4 bases at V and 8 bases at J, with 14 bases between. The CDR3 contains 13 residues. Germline V gives CDR1 SGHTA, CDR2 FQGNSA. DNA of the CDR3: TGTGCCAGCAGCTCCACCTACCACGGGGGCTACACCTTC. Its translation is CASSSTYHGGYTF.